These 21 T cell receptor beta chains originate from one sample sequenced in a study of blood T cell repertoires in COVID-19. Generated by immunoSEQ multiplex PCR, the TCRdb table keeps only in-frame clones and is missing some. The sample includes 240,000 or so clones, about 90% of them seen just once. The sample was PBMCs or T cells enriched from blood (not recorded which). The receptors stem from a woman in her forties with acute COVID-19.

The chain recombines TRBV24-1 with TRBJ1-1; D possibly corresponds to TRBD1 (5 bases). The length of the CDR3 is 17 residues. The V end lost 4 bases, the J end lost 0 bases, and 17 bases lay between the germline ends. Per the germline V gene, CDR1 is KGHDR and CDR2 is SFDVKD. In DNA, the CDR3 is TGTGCCACCAGTGACCCCCCGCGGGGGGTAATGAACACTGAAGCTTTCTTT. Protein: CATSDPPRGVMNTEAFF.

CDR3 nucleotide sequence: TGTGCCAGCAGCTTAGATATCCAGGGCGAGCAGTACTTC. This gives the protein CASSLDIQGEQYF. The gene calls are TRBV11-2 and TRBJ2-7, with D tentatively TRBD1 (5 bases). Germline CDR1 reads SGHAT; CDR2 reads FQNNGV. There are 13 residues in the CDR3. Trimming took 0 bases from V and 6 from J, leaving 9 bases between them.

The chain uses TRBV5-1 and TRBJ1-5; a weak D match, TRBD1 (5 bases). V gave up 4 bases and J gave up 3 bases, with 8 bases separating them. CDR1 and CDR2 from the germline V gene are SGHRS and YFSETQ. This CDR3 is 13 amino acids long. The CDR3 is CASSLGLNQPQHF. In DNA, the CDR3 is TGCGCCAGCAGCCTGGGACTCAATCAGCCCCAGCATTTT.

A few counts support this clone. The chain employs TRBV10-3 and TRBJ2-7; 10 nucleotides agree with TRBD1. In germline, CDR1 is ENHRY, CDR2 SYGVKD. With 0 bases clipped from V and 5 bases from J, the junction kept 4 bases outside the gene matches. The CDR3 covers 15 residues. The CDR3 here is CAISESGDRGHEQYF. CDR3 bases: TGTGCCATCAGTGAGTCTGGGGACAGGGGCCACGAGCAGTACTTC.

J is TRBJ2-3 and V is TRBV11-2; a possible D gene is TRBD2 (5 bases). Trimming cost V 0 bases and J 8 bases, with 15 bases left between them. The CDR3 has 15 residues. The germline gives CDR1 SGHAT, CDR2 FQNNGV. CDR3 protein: CASSLELVLGSTQYF. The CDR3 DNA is TGTGCCAGCAGCTTAGAACTAGTTCTCGGGTCTACGCAGTATTTT. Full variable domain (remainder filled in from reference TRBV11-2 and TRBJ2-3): EAGVAQSPRYKIIEKRQSVAFWCNPISGHATLYWYQQILGQGPKLLIQFQNNGVVDDSQLPKDRFSAERLKGVDSTLKIQPAKLEDSAVYLCASSLELVLGSTQYFGPGTRLTVL.

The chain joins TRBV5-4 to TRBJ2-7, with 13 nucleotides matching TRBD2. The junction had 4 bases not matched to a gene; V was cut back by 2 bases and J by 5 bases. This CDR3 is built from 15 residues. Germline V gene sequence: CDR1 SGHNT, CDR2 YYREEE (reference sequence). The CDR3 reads CASSFTSGRANEQYF. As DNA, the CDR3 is TGTGCCAGCAGCTTCACTAGCGGGAGGGCCAACGAGCAGTACTTC.

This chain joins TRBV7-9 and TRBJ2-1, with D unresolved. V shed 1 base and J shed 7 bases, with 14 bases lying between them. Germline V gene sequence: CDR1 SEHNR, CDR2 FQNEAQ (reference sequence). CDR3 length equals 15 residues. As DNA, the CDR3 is TGTGCCAGCAGCTTAGGCTCAGGAATGGGTAATGAGCAGTTCTTC. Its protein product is CASSLGSGMGNEQFF.

Here the CDR3 DNA reads TGCAGCACAAAAGGAGGGGATACCTACGAGCAGTACTTC. It specifies CSTKGGDTYEQYF. The chain employs TRBV29-1 and TRBJ2-7; D may be TRBD2 (6 bases). Germline CDR1 is SQVTM and CDR2 is ANQGSEA. The CDR3 contains 13 residues. Deletions cut 8 bases from V and 2 bases from J, with 16 bases between.

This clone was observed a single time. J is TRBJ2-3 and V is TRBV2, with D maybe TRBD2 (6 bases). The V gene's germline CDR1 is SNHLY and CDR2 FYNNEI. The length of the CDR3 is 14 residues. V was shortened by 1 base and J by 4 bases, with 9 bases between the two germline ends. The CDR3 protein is CASSEGAGADTQYF. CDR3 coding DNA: TGTGCCAGCAGTGAAGGAGCGGGCGCAGATACGCAGTATTTT.

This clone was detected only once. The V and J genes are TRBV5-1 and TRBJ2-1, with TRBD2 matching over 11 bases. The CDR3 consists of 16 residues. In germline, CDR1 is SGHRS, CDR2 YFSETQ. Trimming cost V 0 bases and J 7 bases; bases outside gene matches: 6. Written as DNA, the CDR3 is TGCGCCAGCAGCTTGGCCACTAGCGGGAGAACGAATGAGCAGTTCTTC. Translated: CASSLATSGRTNEQFF.

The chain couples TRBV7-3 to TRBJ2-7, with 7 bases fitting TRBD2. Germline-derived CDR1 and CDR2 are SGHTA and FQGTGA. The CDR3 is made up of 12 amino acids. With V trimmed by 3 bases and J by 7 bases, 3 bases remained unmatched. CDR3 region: CASSLDGREQYF. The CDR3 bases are TGTGCCAGCAGCTTGGACGGGAGGGAGCAGTACTTC.

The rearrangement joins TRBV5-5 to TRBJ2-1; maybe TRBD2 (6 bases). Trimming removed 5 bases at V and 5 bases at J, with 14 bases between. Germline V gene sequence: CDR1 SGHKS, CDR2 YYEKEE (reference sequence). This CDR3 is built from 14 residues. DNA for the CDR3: TGTGCCAGCAGTACCCGGGGGACGGACAATGAGCAGTTCTTC. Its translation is CASSTRGTDNEQFF.

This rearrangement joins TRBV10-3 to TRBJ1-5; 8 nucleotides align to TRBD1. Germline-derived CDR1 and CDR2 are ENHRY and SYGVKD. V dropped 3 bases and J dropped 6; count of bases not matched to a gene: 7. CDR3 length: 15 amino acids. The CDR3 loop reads CAISDRRGRVQPQHF. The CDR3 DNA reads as TGTGCCATCAGTGATCGCAGGGGGCGGGTTCAGCCCCAGCATTTT.

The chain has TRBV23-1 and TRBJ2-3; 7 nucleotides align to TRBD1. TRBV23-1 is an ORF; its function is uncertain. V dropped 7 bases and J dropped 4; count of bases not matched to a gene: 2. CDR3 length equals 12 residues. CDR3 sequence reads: CASNTGADTQYF. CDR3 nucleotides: TGCGCCAGCAACACAGGGGCAGATACGCAGTATTTT.

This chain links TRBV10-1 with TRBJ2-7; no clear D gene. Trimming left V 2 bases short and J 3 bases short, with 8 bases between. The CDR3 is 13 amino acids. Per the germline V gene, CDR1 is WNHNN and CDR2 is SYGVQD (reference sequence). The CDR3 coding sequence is TGCGCCAGCAGTGAGCTTGGAGACTACGAGCAGTACTTC. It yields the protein CASSELGDYEQYF.

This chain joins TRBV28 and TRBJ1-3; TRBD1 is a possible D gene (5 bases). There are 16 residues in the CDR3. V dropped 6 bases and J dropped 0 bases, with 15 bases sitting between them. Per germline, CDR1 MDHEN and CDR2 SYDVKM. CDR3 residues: CASSPDKTHSGNTIYF. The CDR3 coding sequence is TGTGCCAGCAGCCCGGACAAAACCCACTCTGGAAACACCATATATTTT.

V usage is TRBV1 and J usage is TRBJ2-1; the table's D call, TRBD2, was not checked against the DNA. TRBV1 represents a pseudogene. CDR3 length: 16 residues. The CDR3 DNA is TGCACCAGCACGGACGAGCGGAGGGGGGGCACCAATGAGCAGTTCTTC. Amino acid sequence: CTSTDERRGGTNEQFF.

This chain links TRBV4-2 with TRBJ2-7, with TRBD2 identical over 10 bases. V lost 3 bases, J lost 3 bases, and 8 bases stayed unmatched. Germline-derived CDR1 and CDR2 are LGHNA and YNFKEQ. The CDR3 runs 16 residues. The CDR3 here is CASSHESSGSYYEQYF. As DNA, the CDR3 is TGTGCCAGCAGCCACGAATCTAGCGGGAGTTACTACGAGCAGTACTTC.

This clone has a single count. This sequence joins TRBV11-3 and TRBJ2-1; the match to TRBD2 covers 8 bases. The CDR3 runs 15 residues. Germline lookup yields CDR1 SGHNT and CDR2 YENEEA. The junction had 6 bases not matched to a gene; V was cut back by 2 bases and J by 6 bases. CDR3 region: CASSLQSGSLNEQFF. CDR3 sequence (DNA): TGTGCCAGCAGCTTACAGAGCGGGAGTCTCAATGAGCAGTTCTTC.

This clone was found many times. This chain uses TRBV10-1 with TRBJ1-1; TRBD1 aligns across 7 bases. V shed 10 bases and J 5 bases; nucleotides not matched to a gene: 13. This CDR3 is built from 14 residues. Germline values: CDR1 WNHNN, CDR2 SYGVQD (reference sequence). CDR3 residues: CATSQGGEGTEAFF. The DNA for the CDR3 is TGCGCCACTTCCCAAGGGGGCGAAGGGACTGAAGCTTTCTTT.

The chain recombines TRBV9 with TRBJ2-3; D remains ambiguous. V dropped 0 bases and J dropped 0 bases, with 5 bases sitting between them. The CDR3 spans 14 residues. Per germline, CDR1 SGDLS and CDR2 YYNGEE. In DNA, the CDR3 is TGTGCCAGCAGCGTAGATCCTAGCACAGATACGCAGTATTTT. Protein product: CASSVDPSTDTQYF.